These 8 T cell receptor beta chains share one sample of origin, sequenced in a study of cytomegalovirus exposure and HLA in healthy donors. PCR involved 60 Vbeta and 13 Jbeta primers. The table came from immunoSEQ multiplex PCR; TCRdb's copy has only in-frame clones and leaves some out. The sample contains some 130,000 clones, about three quarters of which appear only once. Source material: PBMCs. These receptors originate from a woman aged 40 to 55 in good health and CMV-seronegative.

This clone was seen a handful of times. The V and J genes are TRBV11-3 and TRBJ2-1, with 7 bases aligning to TRBD2. The length of the CDR3 is 14 residues. With 4 bases clipped from V and 2 bases from J, the junction kept 2 bases outside the gene matches. In germline, CDR1 is SGHNT, CDR2 YENEEA. DNA for the CDR3: TGTGCCAGCAGCTCTGGACTAGCCTACAATGAGCAGTTCTTC. Translation gives CASSSGLAYNEQFF. The variable domain in full, completed from reference TRBV11-3 and TRBJ2-1, reads EAGVVQSPRYKIIEKKQPVAFWCNPISGHNTLYWYLQNLGQGPELLIRYENEEAVDDSQLPKDRFSAERLKGVDSTLKIQPAELGDSAVYLCASSSGLAYNEQFFGPGTRLTVL.

V is TRBV10-3 and J is TRBJ1-2, with 7 bases that match TRBD1. V gave up 3 bases and J gave up 4 bases; unmatched junction bases: 8. Germline CDR1 is ENHRY and CDR2 is SYGVKD. The CDR3 sequence is 15 residues long. CDR3 sequence reads: CAISEIGGEGYGYTF. The CDR3 bases are TGTGCCATCAGTGAAATAGGGGGCGAGGGCTATGGCTACACCTTC.

The J gene is TRBJ2-5, the V gene TRBV2, with 8 bases lining up with TRBD1. This CDR3 region has 16 residues. V dropped 4 bases and J dropped 0; count of bases not matched to a gene: 7. Germline V gene lookup returns CDR1 SNHLY and CDR2 FYNNEI. CDR3 loop: CASSGHDRGHQETQYF. Here the CDR3 DNA reads TGTGCCAGCAGTGGTCATGACAGGGGCCACCAAGAGACCCAGTACTTC.

The chain recombines TRBV4-2 with TRBJ2-3; TRBD1 matches 7 bases. Unmatched junction bases numbered 8, after V lost 6 bases and J lost 2 bases. CDR1 LGHNA and CDR2 YNFKEQ come from the germline V gene. The CDR3 is 15 amino acids. This CDR3 is CASSQRGQHTDTQYF. CDR3 nucleotide sequence: TGTGCCAGCAGTCAAAGGGGGCAACACACAGATACGCAGTATTTT.

This rearrangement joins TRBV6-1 to TRBJ2-7, with 7 bases lining up with TRBD2. The ends lost 2 bases at V and 2 bases at J; junction bases unmatched: 6. Germline-derived CDR1 and CDR2 are MNHNS and SASEGT. This CDR3 is built from 15 residues. CDR3 protein: CASSEWRESTYEQYF. As DNA, the CDR3 is TGTGCCAGCAGTGAATGGCGGGAGTCAACCTACGAGCAGTACTTC.

A word on this clone: No conserved phenylalanine or tryptophan is present at the end of the CDR3, so a read error is the likely explanation. The chain joins TRBV28 to TRBJ1-2; the D gene is possibly TRBD1 (6 bases). The CDR3 is 15 amino acids. The V gene's germline CDR1 is MDHEN and CDR2 SYDVKM. Trimming pared 7 bases from V and 4 bases from J, leaving 19 bases between. For the CDR3, the DNA is TGTGCCAGCACCCCTAGGGGGAAAAATAGCTATGGCTACACCCTC. Translating gives CASTPRGKNSYGYTL.

This clone occurred once. V usage is TRBV9 and J usage is TRBJ2-5; D is unresolved. V was clipped by 3 bases and J by 7 bases, with 19 bases between them. Germline CDR1 SGDLS, CDR2 YYNGEE. This CDR3 has 15 amino acids. The CDR3: CASSDFKFGPGTQYF. CDR3 coding DNA: TGTGCCAGCAGCGACTTTAAATTCGGTCCGGGGACCCAGTACTTC.

The DNA for the CDR3 is TGTGCCAGCAGTTTATCGACAGGATTTCAGCCCCAGCATTTT. Its translation: CASSLSTGFQPQHF. The chain combines TRBV27 with TRBJ1-5; D is perhaps TRBD1 (6 bases). V dropped 0 bases and J dropped 6 bases, with 9 bases sitting between them. This CDR3 comprises 14 residues. Germline values: CDR1 MNHEY, CDR2 SMNVEV (reference sequence).